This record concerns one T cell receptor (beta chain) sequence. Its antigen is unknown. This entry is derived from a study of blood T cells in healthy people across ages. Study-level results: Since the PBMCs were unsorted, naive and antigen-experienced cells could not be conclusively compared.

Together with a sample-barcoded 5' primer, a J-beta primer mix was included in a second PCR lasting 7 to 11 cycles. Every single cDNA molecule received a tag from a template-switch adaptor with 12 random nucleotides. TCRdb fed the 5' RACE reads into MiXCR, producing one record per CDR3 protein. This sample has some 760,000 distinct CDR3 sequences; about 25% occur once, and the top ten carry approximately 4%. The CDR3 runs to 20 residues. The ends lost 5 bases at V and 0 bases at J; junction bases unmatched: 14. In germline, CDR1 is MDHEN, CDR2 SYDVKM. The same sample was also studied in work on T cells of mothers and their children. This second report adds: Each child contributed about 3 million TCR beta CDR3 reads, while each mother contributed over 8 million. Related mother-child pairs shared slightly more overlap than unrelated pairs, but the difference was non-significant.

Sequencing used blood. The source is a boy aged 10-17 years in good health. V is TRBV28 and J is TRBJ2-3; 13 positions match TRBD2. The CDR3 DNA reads TGTGCCAGCAGTCCCGGACTAGGGACTAGCGGGGTCGGTAGCACAGATACGCAGTATTTT. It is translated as CASSPGLGTSGVGSTDTQYF.